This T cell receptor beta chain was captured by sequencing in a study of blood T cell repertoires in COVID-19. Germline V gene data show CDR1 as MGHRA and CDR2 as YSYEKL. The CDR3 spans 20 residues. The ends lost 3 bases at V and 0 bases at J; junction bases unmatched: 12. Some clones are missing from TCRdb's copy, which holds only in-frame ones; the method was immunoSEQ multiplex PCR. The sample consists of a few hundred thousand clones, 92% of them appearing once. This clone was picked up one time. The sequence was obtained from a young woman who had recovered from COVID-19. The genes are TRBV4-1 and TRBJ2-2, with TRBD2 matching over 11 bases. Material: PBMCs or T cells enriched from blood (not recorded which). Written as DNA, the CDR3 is TGCGCCAGCAGCCAGAGGGGAGATAGCGGGAGGGGCGCGAACACCGGGGAGCTGTTTTTT. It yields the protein CASSQRGDSGRGANTGELFF.